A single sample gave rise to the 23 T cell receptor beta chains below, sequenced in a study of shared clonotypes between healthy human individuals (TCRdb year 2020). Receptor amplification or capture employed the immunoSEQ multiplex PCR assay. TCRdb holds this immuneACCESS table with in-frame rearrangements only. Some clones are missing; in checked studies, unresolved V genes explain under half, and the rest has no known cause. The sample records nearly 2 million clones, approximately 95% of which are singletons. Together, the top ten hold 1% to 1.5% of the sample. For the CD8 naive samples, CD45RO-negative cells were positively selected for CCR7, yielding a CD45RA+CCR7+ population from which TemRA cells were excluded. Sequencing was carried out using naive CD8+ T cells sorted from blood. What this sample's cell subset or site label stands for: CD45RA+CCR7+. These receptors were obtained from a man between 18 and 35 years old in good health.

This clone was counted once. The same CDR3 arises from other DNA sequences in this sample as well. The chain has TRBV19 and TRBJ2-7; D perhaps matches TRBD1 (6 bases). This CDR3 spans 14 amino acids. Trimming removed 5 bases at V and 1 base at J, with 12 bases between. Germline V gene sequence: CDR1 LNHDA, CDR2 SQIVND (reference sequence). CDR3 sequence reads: CASSLRTDSYEQYF. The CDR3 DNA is TGTGCCAGTAGTCTCCGGACAGATTCCTACGAGCAGTACTTC.

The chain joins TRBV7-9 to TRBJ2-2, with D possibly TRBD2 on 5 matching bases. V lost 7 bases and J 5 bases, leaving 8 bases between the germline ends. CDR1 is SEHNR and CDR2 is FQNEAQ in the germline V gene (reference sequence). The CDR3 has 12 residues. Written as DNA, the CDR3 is TGTGCCAGCACGGGGAGTACCGGGGAGCTGTTTTTT. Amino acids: CASTGSTGELFF.

This CDR3 is CASSLKVGARGNTIYF. The CDR3 DNA reads as TGTGCCAGCAGCTTAAAAGTTGGGGCGCGGGGAAACACCATATATTTT. The V and J genes are TRBV7-9 and TRBJ1-3, with D perhaps TRBD1 (5 bases). The germline CDR1 and CDR2 sequences are SEHNR and FQNEAQ (reference sequence). V dropped 2 bases and J dropped 4 bases, with 15 bases sitting between them. There are 16 residues in the CDR3.

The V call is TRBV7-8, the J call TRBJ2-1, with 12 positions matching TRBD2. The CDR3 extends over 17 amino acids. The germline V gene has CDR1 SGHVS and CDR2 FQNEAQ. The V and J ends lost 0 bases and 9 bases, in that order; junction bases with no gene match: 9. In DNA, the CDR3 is TGTGCCAGCAGCTTAGCGCAAGGAGCGGGACTAGCGGGTGAGCAGTTCTTC. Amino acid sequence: CASSLAQGAGLAGEQFF.

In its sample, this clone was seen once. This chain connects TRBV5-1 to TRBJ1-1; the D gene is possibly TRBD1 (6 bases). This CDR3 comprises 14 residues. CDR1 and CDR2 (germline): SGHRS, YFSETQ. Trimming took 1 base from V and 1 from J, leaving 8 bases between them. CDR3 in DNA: TGCGCCAGCAGCTTGTCAGGGGCGAACACTGAAGCTTTCTTT. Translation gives CASSLSGANTEAFF.

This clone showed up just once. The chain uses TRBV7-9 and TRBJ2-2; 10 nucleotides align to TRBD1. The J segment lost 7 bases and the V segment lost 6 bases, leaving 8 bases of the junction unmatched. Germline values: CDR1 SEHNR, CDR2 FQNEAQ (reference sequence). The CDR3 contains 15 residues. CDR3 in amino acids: CASSKTGGRIGELFF. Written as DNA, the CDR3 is TGTGCCAGCAGTAAGACAGGGGGCAGAATCGGGGAGCTGTTTTTT.

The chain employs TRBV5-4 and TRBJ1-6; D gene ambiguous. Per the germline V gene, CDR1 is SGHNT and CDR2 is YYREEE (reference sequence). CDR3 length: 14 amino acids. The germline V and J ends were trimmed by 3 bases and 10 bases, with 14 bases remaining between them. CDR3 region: CASSWNGGHSPLHF. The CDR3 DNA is TGTGCCAGCAGCTGGAACGGAGGGCACTCACCCCTCCACTTT. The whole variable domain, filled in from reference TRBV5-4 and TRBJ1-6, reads ETGVTQSPTHLIKTRGQQVTLRCSSQSGHNTVSWYQQALGQGPQFIFQYYREEENGRGNFPPRFSGLQFPNYSSELNVNALELDDSALYLCASSWNGGHSPLHFGNGTRLTVT.

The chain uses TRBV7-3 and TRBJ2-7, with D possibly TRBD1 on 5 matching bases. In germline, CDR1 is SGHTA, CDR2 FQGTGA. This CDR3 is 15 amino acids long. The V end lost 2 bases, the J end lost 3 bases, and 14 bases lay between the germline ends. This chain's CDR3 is CASSLSPDTSYEQYF. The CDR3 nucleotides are TGTGCCAGCAGCTTATCCCCGGACACGAGCTACGAGCAGTACTTC. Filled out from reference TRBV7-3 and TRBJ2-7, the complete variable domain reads GAGVSQTPSNKVTEKGKYVELRCDPISGHTALYWYRQSLGQGPEFLIYFQGTGAADDSGLPNDRFFAVRPEGSVSTLKIQRTERGDSAVYLCASSLSPDTSYEQYFGPGTRLTVT.

CDR3 loop: CAGTPGTGAGELFF. In nucleotides, the CDR3 is TGTGCCGGAACCCCCGGGACAGGGGCCGGGGAGCTGTTTTTT. The chain recombines TRBV6-1 with TRBJ2-2, with 10 bases identical to TRBD1. The CDR3 has 14 residues. The germline CDR1 and CDR2 sequences are MNHNS and SASEGT. J was trimmed by 6 bases and V by 11 bases; bases with no gene match: 9.

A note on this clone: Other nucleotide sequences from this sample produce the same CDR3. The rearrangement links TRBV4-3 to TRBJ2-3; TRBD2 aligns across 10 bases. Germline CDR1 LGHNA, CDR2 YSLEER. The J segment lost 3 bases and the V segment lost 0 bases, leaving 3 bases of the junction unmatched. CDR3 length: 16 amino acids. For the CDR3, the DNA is TGCGCCAGCAGCCAAGATTCTAGCGGGAGAACAGATACGCAGTATTTT. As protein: CASSQDSSGRTDTQYF.

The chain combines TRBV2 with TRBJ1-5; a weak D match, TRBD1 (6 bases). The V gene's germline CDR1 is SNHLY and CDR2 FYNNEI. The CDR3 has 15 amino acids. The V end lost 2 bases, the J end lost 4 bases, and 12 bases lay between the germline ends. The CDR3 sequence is CASSEMSQGNQPQHF. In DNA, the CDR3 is TGTGCCAGCAGTGAAATGTCCCAGGGGAATCAGCCCCAGCATTTT.

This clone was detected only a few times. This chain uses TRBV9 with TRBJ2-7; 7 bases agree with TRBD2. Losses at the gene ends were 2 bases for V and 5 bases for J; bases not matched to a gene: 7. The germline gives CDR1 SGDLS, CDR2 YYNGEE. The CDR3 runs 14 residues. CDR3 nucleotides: TGTGCCAGCAGCGTGAGCGGGAAGGAGGACGAGCAGTACTTC. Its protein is CASSVSGKEDEQYF. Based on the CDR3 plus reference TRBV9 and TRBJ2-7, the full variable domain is DSGVTQTPKHLITATGQRVTLRCSPRSGDLSVYWYQQSLDQGLQFLIQYYNGEERAKGNILERFSAQQFPDLHSELNLSSLELGDSALYFCASSVSGKEDEQYFGPGTRLTVT.

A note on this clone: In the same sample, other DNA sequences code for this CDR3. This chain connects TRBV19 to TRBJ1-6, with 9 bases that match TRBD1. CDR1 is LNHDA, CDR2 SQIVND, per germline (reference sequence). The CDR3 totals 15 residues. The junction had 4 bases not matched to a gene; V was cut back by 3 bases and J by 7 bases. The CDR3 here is CASSILTGGNSPLHF. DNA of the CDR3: TGTGCCAGTAGTATTCTGACAGGGGGGAATTCACCCCTCCACTTT.

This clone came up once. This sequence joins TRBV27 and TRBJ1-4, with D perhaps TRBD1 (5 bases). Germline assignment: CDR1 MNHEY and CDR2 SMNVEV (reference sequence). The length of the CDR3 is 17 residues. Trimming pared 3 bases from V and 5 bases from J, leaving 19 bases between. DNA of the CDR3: TGTGCCAGCAGTTTCCGCGCGCGGAGGGGATTGAATGAAAAACTGTTTTTT. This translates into CASSFRARRGLNEKLFF. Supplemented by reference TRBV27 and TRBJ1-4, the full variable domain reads EAQVTQNPRYLITVTGKKLTVTCSQNMNHEYMSWYRQDPGLGLRQIYYSMNVEVTDKGDVPEGYKVSRKEKRNFPLILESPSPNQTSLYFCASSFRARRGLNEKLFFGSGTQLSVL.

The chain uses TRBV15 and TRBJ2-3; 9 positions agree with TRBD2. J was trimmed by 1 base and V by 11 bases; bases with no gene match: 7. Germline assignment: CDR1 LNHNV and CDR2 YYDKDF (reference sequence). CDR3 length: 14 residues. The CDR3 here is CAAGRGGGTDTQYF. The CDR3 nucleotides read TGTGCCGCCGGGCGGGGGGGCGGCACAGATACGCAGTATTTT.

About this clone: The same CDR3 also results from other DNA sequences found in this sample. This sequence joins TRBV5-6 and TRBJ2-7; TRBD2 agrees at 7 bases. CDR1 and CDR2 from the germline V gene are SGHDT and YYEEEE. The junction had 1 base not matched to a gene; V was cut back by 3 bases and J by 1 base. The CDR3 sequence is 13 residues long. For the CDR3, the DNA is TGTGCCAGCAGCTCGGGGGGATCCTACGAGCAGTACTTC. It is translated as CASSSGGSYEQYF.

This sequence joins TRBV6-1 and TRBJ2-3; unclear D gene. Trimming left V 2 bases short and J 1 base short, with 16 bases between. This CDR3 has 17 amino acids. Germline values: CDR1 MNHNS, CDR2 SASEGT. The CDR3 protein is CASSESRWGMGTDTQYF. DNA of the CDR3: TGTGCCAGCAGTGAAAGTAGGTGGGGAATGGGCACAGATACGCAGTATTTT.

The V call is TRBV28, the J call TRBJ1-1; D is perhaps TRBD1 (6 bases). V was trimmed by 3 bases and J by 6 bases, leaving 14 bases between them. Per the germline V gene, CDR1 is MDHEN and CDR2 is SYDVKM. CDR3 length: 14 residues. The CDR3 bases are TGTGCCAGCAGTTTCTACAGGGATGGGTCTGAAGCTTTCTTT. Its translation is CASSFYRDGSEAFF.

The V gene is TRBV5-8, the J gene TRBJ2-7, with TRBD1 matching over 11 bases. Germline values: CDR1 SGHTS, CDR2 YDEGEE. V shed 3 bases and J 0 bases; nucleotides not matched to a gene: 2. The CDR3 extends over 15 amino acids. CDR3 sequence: CASSWTGGGSYEQYF. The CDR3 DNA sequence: TGTGCCAGCAGCTGGACAGGGGGCGGCTCCTACGAGCAGTACTTC.

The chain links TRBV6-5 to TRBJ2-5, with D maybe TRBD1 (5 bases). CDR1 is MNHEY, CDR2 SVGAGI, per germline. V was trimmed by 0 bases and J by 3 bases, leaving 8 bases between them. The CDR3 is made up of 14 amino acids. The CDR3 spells CASSYSTREETQYF. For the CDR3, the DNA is TGTGCCAGCAGTTACTCCACCAGGGAAGAGACCCAGTACTTC.

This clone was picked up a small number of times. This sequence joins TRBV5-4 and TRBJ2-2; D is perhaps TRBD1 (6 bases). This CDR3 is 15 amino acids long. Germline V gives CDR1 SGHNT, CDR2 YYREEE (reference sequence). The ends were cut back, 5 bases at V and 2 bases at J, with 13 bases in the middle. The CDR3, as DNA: TGTGCCAGCAGTTACCCGGGACAAAACACCGGGGAGCTGTTTTTT. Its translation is CASSYPGQNTGELFF.

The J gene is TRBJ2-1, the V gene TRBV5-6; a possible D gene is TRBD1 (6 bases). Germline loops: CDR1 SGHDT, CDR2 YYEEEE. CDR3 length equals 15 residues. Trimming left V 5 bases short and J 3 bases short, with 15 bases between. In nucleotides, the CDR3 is TGTGCCAGCAGTCCCGGCATAGGGGGCTACAATGAGCAGTTCTTC. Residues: CASSPGIGGYNEQFF.

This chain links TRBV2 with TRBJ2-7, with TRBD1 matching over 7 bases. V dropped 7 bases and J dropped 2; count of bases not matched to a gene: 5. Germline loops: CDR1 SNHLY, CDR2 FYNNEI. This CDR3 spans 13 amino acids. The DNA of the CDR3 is TGTGCCAGCATCGGACAGGCCGCCTACGAGCAGTACTTC. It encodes CASIGQAAYEQYF.